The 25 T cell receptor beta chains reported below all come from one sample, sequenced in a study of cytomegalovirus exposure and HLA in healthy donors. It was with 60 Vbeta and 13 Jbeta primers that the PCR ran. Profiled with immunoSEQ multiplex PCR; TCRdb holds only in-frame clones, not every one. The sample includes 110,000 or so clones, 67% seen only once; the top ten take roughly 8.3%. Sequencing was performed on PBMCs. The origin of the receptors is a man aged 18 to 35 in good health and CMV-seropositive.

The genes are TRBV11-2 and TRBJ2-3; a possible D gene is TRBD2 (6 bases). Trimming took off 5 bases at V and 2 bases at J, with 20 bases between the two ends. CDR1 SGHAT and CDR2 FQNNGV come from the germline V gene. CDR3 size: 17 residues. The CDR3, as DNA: TGTGCCAGCAGCCTCCGGAGGGGTTCTGGGGCCACAGATACGCAGTATTTT. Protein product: CASSLRRGSGATDTQYF. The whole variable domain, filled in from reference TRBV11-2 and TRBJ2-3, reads EAGVAQSPRYKIIEKRQSVAFWCNPISGHATLYWYQQILGQGPKLLIQFQNNGVVDDSQLPKDRFSAERLKGVDSTLKIQPAKLEDSAVYLCASSLRRGSGATDTQYFGPGTRLTVL.

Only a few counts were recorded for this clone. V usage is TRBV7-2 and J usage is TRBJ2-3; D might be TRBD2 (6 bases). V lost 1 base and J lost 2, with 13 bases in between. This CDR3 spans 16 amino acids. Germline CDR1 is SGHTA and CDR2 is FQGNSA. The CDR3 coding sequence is TGTGCCAGCAGCTTAGGTTTGCGGGGCCCCACAGATACGCAGTATTTT. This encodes CASSLGLRGPTDTQYF.

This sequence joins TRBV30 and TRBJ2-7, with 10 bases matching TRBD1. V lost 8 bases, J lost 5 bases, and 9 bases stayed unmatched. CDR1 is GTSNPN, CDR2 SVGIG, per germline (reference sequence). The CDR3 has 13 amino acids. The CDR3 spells CAGTGTGDHEQYF. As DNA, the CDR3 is TGTGCCGGGACCGGGACAGGGGACCACGAGCAGTACTTC. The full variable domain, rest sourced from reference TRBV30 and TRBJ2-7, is SQTIHQWPATLVQPVGSPLSLECTVEGTSNPNLYWYRQAAGRGLQLLFYSVGIGQISSEVPQNLSASRPQDRQFILSSKKLLLSDSGFYLCAGTGTGDHEQYFGPGTRLTVT.

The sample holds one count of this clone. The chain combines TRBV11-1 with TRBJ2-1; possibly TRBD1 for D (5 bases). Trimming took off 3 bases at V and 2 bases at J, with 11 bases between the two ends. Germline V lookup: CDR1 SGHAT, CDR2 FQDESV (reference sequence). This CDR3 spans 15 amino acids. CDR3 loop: CASSLGQGAYNEQFF. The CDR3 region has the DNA TGTGCCAGCAGCTTGGGGCAGGGCGCCTACAATGAGCAGTTCTTC.

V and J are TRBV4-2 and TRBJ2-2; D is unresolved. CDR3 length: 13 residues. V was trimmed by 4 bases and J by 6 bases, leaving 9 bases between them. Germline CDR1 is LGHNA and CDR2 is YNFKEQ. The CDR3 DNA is TGTGCCAGCAGCCCCCAAGCCCCCGGGGAGCTGTTTTTT. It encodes CASSPQAPGELFF.

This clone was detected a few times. The CDR3 DNA reads TGTGCCAGCAGAACATCAGGACAGGGGGCCCGGACCCAGTACTTC. Translated: CASRTSGQGARTQYF. The chain combines TRBV6-1 with TRBJ2-5, with TRBD1 matching 11 bases. The germline V gene has CDR1 MNHNS and CDR2 SASEGT. J was trimmed by 7 bases and V by 6 bases; bases with no gene match: 10. This CDR3 contains 15 residues.

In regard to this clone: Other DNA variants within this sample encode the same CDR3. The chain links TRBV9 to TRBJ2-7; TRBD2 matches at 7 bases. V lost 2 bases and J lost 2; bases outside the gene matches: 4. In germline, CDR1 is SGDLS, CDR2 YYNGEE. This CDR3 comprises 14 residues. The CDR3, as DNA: TGTGCCAGCAGCGTTGGCGGGGGAACCTACGAGCAGTACTTC. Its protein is CASSVGGGTYEQYF.

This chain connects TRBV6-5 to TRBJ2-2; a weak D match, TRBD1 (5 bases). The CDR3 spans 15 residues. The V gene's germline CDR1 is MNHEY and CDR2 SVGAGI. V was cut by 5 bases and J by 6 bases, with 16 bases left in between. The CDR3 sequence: CASSAEFRVAGELFF. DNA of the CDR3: TGTGCCAGCAGTGCCGAATTCAGGGTGGCCGGGGAGCTGTTTTTT.

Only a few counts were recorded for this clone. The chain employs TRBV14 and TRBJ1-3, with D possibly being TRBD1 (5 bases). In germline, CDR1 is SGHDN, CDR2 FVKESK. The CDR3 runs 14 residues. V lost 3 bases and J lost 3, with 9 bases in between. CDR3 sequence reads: CASSHSGHGNTIYF. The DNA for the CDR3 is TGTGCCAGCAGCCACTCAGGGCATGGAAACACCATATATTTT.

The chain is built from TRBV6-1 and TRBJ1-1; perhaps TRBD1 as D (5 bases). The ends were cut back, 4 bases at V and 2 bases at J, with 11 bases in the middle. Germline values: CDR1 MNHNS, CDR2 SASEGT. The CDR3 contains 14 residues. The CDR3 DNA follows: TGTGCCAGCAGTGCCGGACAAGAAAACACTGAAGCTTTCTTT. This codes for CASSAGQENTEAFF.

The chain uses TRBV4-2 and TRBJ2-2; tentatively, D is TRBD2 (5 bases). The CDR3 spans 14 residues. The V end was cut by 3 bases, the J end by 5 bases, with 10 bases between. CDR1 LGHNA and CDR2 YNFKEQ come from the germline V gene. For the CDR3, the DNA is TGTGCCAGCAGCCAGGCCCGGGGTACCGGGGAGCTGTTTTTT. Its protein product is CASSQARGTGELFF.

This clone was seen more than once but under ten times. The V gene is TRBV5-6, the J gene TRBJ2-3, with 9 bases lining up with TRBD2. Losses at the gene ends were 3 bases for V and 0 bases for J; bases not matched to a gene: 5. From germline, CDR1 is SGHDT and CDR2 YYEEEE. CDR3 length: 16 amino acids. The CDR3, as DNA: TGTGCCAGCAGCTCTACTAGCGGGCCTAGCACAGATACGCAGTATTTT. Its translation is CASSSTSGPSTDTQYF.

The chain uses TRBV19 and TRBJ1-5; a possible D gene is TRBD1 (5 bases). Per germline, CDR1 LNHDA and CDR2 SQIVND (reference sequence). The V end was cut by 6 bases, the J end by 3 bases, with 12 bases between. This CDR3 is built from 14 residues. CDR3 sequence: CASSPAGYNQPQHF. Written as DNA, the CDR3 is TGTGCCAGTAGCCCCGCAGGGTACAATCAGCCCCAGCATTTT.

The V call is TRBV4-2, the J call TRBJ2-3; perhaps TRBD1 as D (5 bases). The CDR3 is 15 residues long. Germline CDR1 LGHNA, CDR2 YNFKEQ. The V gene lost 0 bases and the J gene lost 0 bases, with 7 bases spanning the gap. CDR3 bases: TGTGCCAGCAGCCAAGATGACAGTAGCACAGATACGCAGTATTTT. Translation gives CASSQDDSSTDTQYF.

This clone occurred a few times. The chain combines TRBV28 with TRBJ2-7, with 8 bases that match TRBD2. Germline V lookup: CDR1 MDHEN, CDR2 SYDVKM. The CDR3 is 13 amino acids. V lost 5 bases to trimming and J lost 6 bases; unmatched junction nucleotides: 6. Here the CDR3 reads CASSTLGGVEQYF. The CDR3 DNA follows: TGTGCCAGCAGTACCCTCGGGGGGGTCGAGCAGTACTTC.

CDR3 sequence: CAWSAAGDQPQHF. Here the CDR3 DNA reads TGTGCCTGGAGTGCGGCGGGGGATCAGCCCCAGCATTTT. This chain joins TRBV30 and TRBJ1-5; D perhaps matches TRBD1 (5 bases). V was cut by 1 base and J by 5 bases, with 9 bases left in between. The CDR3 is made up of 13 amino acids. Germline CDR1 and CDR2: GTSNPN and SVGIG (reference sequence).

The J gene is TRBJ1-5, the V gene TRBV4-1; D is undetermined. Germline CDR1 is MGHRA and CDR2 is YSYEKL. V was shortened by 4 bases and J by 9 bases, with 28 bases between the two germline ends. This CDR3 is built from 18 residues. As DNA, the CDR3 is TGCGCCAGCAGCCTAACGGAGGTCGGATATTCAGCACGTGCGCCCCAGCATTTT. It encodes CASSLTEVGYSARAPQHF.

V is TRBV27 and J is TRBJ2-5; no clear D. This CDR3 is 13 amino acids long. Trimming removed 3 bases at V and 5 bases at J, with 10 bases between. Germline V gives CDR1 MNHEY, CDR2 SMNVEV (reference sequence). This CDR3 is CASSFQVSETQYF. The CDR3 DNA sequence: TGTGCCAGCAGTTTTCAGGTTTCGGAGACCCAGTACTTC.

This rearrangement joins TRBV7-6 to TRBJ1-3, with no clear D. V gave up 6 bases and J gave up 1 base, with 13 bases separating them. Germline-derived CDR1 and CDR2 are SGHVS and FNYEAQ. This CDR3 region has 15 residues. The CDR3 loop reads CASSPAPRSGNTIYF. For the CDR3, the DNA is TGTGCCAGCAGTCCCGCCCCCAGGTCTGGAAACACCATATATTTT.

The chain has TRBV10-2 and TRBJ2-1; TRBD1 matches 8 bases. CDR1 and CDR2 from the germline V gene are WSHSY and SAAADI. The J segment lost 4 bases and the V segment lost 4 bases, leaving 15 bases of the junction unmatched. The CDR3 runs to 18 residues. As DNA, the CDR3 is TGCGCCAGCAGTGTAAGAGTAGAACAGGGGGGTCGATACAATGAGCAGTTCTTC. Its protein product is CASSVRVEQGGRYNEQFF.

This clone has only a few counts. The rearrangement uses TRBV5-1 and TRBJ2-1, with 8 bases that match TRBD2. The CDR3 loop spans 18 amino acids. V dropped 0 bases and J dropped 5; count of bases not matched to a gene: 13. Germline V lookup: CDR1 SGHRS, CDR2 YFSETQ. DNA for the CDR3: TGCGCCAGCAGCTTGGTTGCGGGGGGTACTATCGGGGACAATGAGCAGTTCTTC. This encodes CASSLVAGGTIGDNEQFF.

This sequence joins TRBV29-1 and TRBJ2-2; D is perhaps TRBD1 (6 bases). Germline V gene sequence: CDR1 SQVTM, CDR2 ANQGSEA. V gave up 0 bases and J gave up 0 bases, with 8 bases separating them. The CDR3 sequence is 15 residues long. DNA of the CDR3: TGCAGCGTTGAAGAAGGGACAACGAACACCGGGGAGCTGTTTTTT. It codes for CSVEEGTTNTGELFF.

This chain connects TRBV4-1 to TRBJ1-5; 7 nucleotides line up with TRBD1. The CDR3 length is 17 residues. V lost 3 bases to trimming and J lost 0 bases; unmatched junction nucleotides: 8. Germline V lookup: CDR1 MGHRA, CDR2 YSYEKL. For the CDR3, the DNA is TGCGCCAGCAGCCAGAAGCCGGGACAGCCTAGCAATCAGCCCCAGCATTTT. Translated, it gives CASSQKPGQPSNQPQHF.

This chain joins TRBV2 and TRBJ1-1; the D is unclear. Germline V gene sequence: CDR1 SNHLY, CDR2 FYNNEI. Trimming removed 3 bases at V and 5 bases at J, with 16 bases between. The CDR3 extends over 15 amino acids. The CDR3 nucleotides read TGTGCCAGCAGTGATAACGGGGTAGAGAGGACTGAAGCTTTCTTT. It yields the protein CASSDNGVERTEAFF. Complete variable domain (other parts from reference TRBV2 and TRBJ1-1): EPEVTQTPSHQVTQMGQEVILRCVPISNHLYFYWYRQILGQKVEFLVSFYNNEISEKSEIFDDQFSVERPDGSNFTLKIRSTKLEDSAMYFCASSDNGVERTEAFFGQGTRLTVV.

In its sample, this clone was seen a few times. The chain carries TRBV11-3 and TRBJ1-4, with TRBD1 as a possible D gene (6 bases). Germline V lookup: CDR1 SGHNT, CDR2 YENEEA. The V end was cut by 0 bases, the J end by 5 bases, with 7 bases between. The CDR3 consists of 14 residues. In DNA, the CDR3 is TGTGCCAGCAGCTTAGACAGGGGCAATGAAAAACTGTTTTTT. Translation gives CASSLDRGNEKLFF. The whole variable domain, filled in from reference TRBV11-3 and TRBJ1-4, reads EAGVVQSPRYKIIEKKQPVAFWCNPISGHNTLYWYLQNLGQGPELLIRYENEEAVDDSQLPKDRFSAERLKGVDSTLKIQPAELGDSAVYLCASSLDRGNEKLFFGSGTQLSVL.